The T cell receptor (beta chain) described here comes from a study of T-cell reconstitution after alpha-beta-depleted transplantation in children. CDR3 length equals 19 residues. V lost 0 bases, J lost 3 bases, and 14 bases stayed unmatched. The germline V gene has CDR1 MNHEY and CDR2 SVGAGI. The TCRbeta library incorporated unique molecular identifiers. A single record per CDR3 protein comes from TCRdb applying MiXCR to the PCR reads. The sample has more than 550,000 distinct CDR3 sequences, about 10% seen once; the top ten hold roughly 3.9%. This clonotype came up a few times. The specimen comprised PBMCs from the stem cell graft donor, sampled from the stem cell graft. This clonotype was obtained from a human donor who donated a stem cell graft to a child with acute myeloid leukemia. This chain connects TRBV6-5 to TRBJ2-7; 10 nucleotides line up with TRBD2. The CDR3 sequence: CASSYSNGGDRTSGYEQYF. CDR3 sequence (DNA): TGTGCCAGCAGTTACTCGAATGGGGGAGACAGGACTAGCGGCTACGAGCAGTACTTC.